Below, 28 T cell receptor beta chains from the same sample are listed, as sequenced in a study of T cell responses to AZD1222 COVID-19 vaccine. Only in-frame clones appear in the TCRdb table, and some are missing; sequencing was by immunoSEQ multiplex PCR. The sample lists under 95,000 clones, approximately 88% occurring once. Sample: peripheral blood, taken on day 0 of AZD1222 vaccination. The receptors were sampled from an adult in good health.

The chain links TRBV29-1 to TRBJ1-4; D ambiguous. V dropped 6 bases and J dropped 2 bases, with 10 bases sitting between them. The CDR3 is 13 amino acids. Germline CDR1 is SQVTM and CDR2 is ANQGSEA. The CDR3 loop reads CSVSEGTNEKLFF. DNA of the CDR3: TGCAGCGTCTCGGAGGGCACTAATGAAAAACTGTTTTTT.

This chain links TRBV25-1 with TRBJ2-4; D ambiguous. The CDR3 has 15 residues. The ends were cut back, 5 bases at V and 1 base at J, with 12 bases in the middle. Germline loops: CDR1 MGHDK, CDR2 SYGVNS. The CDR3 protein is CASSSSTGAKNIQYF. The CDR3 DNA follows: TGTGCCAGCAGTTCCAGTACCGGCGCCAAAAACATTCAGTACTTC. Full variable domain (outside the CDR3, taken from reference TRBV25-1 and TRBJ2-4): EADIYQTPRYLVIGTGKKITLECSQTMGHDKMYWYQQDPGMELHLIHYSYGVNSTEKGDLSSESTVSRIRTEHFPLTLESARPSHTSQYLCASSSSTGAKNIQYFGAGTRLSVL.

CDR3 protein: CASSLAGQTFYGYTF. In DNA form, the CDR3 reads TGTGCCAGCAGCTTAGCCGGACAGACTTTCTATGGCTACACCTTC. The rearrangement joins TRBV11-2 to TRBJ1-2, with a weak D call TRBD1 (6 bases). This CDR3 has 15 amino acids. Deletions cut 1 base from V and 4 bases from J, with 13 bases between. Germline V lookup: CDR1 SGHAT, CDR2 FQNNGV.

The CDR3 DNA follows: TGTGCCAGCAGTCGCTCGGGAAGAGGAAATGAAAAACTGTTTTTT. This gives the protein CASSRSGRGNEKLFF. The rearrangement links TRBV6-5 to TRBJ1-4; the D is unclear. Trimming removed 5 bases at V and 5 bases at J, with 15 bases between. From germline, CDR1 is MNHEY and CDR2 SVGAGI. The CDR3 has 15 residues.

This clone was picked up a small number of times. The chain joins TRBV6-5 to TRBJ1-1, with no clear D. This CDR3 comprises 13 residues. Germline V gives CDR1 MNHEY, CDR2 SVGAGI. The V and J ends lost 4 bases and 0 bases respectively, with 6 bases between them. For the CDR3, the DNA is TGTGCCAGCAGTTCGGATATGAACACTGAAGCTTTCTTT. Protein: CASSSDMNTEAFF.

The V and J genes are TRBV18 and TRBJ1-5, with no clear D. This CDR3 is 16 amino acids long. V was trimmed by 3 bases and J by 6 bases, leaving 18 bases between them. From germline, CDR1 is KGHSH and CDR2 LQKENI. CDR3 nucleotides: TGTGCCAGCTCACCCCTGGATGTGGGAGGGAGTCAGCCCCAGCATTTT. Translated: CASSPLDVGGSQPQHF.

This rearrangement joins TRBV12-3 or TRBV12-4 to TRBJ2-4; D is uncertain. V was pared by 2 bases and J by 7 bases, with 9 bases between. The CDR3 has 13 amino acids. The CDR3 region has the DNA TGTGCCAGCAGTTTATCGAGGACGAACATTCAGTACTTC. Its protein product is CASSLSRTNIQYF.

The rearrangement links TRBV7-9 to TRBJ1-1, with 9 bases matching TRBD1. The CDR3 is 15 residues long. Germline V gene lookup returns CDR1 SEHNR and CDR2 FQNEAQ (reference sequence). Trimming removed 4 bases from V and 1 base from J; junction bases left unmatched: 4. CDR3 sequence: CASSWMGQGNTEAFF. CDR3 nucleotide sequence: TGTGCCAGCAGCTGGATGGGACAGGGGAACACTGAAGCTTTCTTT.

This clone was detected only a few times. The chain links TRBV2 to TRBJ1-1; TRBD1 is a possible D gene (5 bases). The CDR3 is made up of 13 amino acids. The germline CDR1 and CDR2 sequences are SNHLY and FYNNEI. V was trimmed by 7 bases and J by 3 bases, leaving 12 bases between them. Here the CDR3 reads CASTPRGYTEAFF. DNA for the CDR3: TGTGCCAGCACCCCCCGGGGGTACACTGAAGCTTTCTTT.

This clone was observed a handful of times. This chain links TRBV6-5 with TRBJ2-2; 8 bases map to TRBD2. The CDR3 covers 13 residues. V shed 7 bases and J 7 bases; nucleotides not matched to a gene: 5. Germline V lookup: CDR1 MNHEY, CDR2 SVGAGI. The chain's CDR3 is CASTSGGGGELFF. The DNA of the CDR3 is TGTGCCAGCACATCGGGAGGGGGCGGGGAGCTGTTTTTT.

This chain uses TRBV5-1 with TRBJ1-2; D is possibly TRBD1 (5 bases). Germline CDR1 is SGHRS and CDR2 is YFSETQ. The CDR3 has 15 amino acids. Trimming cost V 1 base and J 4 bases, with 14 bases left between them. The CDR3 protein is CASSLWGEGPYGYTF. In nucleotides, the CDR3 is TGCGCCAGCAGCTTGTGGGGAGAGGGACCCTATGGCTACACCTTC.

This clone has only one observation. This sequence joins TRBV4-1 and TRBJ2-7, with D hard to call. This CDR3 has 16 amino acids. Germline CDR1 MGHRA, CDR2 YSYEKL. With 0 bases removed from V and 0 bases from J, the gap between germline ends came to 12 bases. The CDR3 coding sequence is TGCGCCAGCAGCCAAGAGCTTCAACGCCCCTCCTACGAGCAGTACTTC. It specifies CASSQELQRPSYEQYF.

The chain combines TRBV5-1 with TRBJ2-1; D not certain. The V and J ends lost 1 base and 7 bases respectively, with 12 bases between them. This CDR3 spans 14 amino acids. Germline V gene data show CDR1 as SGHRS and CDR2 as YFSETQ. CDR3 nucleotide sequence: TGCGCCAGCAGCTTGCTCGGTGGGGTGAATGAGCAGTTCTTC. Translation: CASSLLGGVNEQFF.

This clone was picked up one time. This chain's CDR3 is CAIRGRGQRRSNYGYTF. The CDR3 DNA is TGTGCCATCAGGGGAAGGGGACAGAGGCGGAGTAACTATGGCTACACCTTC. The rearrangement uses TRBV10-3 and TRBJ1-2, with TRBD1 identical over 7 bases. V lost 6 bases, J lost 1 base, and 14 bases stayed unmatched. In germline, CDR1 is ENHRY, CDR2 SYGVKD. This CDR3 spans 17 amino acids.

The genes are TRBV7-9 and TRBJ2-2; 8 bases align to TRBD1. V shed 4 bases, J shed 1 base, and the junction held 11 bases outside the gene matches. Germline V gives CDR1 SEHNR, CDR2 FQNEAQ (reference sequence). This CDR3 is built from 18 residues. The CDR3 protein is CASSWKGGGQGNTGELFF. CDR3 in DNA: TGTGCCAGCAGCTGGAAAGGGGGTGGACAGGGGAACACCGGGGAGCTGTTTTTT.

The CDR3 sequence: CASSEAGLGSGEAFF. The CDR3 coding sequence is TGTGCCAGCAGTGAAGCAGGATTGGGGTCCGGTGAAGCTTTCTTT. The chain links TRBV6-1 to TRBJ1-1, with D unresolved. Germline CDR1 and CDR2: MNHNS and SASEGT. The V end lost 0 bases, the J end lost 7 bases, and 15 bases lay between the germline ends. The CDR3 is made up of 15 amino acids.

The rearrangement uses TRBV6-5 and TRBJ2-5; D may be TRBD1 (6 bases). Germline CDR1 and CDR2: MNHEY and SVGAGI. V shed 9 bases and J shed 2 bases, with 13 bases lying between them. This CDR3 has 13 amino acids. In nucleotides, the CDR3 is TGTGCCAGTAGAAGGACAGATCAAGAGACCCAGTACTTC. This encodes CASRRTDQETQYF.

The chain recombines TRBV11-2 with TRBJ2-7, with D unresolved. The CDR3 extends over 12 amino acids. Germline CDR1 SGHAT, CDR2 FQNNGV. V lost 5 bases and J 5 bases, leaving 10 bases between the germline ends. The CDR3 here is CASSLNQDEQYF. CDR3 nucleotide sequence: TGTGCCAGCAGCCTTAATCAGGACGAGCAGTACTTC.

V usage is TRBV9 and J usage is TRBJ1-2, with a possible D match to TRBD1 (5 bases). This CDR3 comprises 16 residues. V was trimmed by 4 bases and J by 4 bases, leaving 20 bases between them. Germline V lookup: CDR1 SGDLS, CDR2 YYNGEE. The CDR3 here is CASSPHRVGQSYGYTF. CDR3 nucleotide sequence: TGTGCCAGCAGCCCTCACCGGGTGGGGCAGTCCTATGGCTACACCTTC.

The J gene is TRBJ2-1, the V gene TRBV25-1; 11 bases are a match to TRBD2. This CDR3 is built from 14 residues. Germline V gene lookup returns CDR1 MGHDK and CDR2 SYGVNS. V trimming: 2 bases; J trimming: 8 bases; junction bases outside the gene matches: 2. CDR3 sequence: CASSEIAGGDEQFF. The CDR3 DNA is TGTGCCAGCAGTGAAATAGCGGGAGGGGATGAGCAGTTCTTC.

The genes are TRBV11-2 and TRBJ2-1; D is unresolved. CDR1 is SGHAT, CDR2 FQNNGV, per germline. V was shortened by 6 bases and J by 3 bases, with 12 bases between the two germline ends. The CDR3 sequence is 14 residues long. As DNA, the CDR3 is TGTGCCAGCAGATCCATCAAAGGCTACAATGAGCAGTTCTTC. Translated: CASRSIKGYNEQFF. The full variable domain, in which reference TRBV11-2 and TRBJ2-1 provide the parts outside the CDR3, is EAGVAQSPRYKIIEKRQSVAFWCNPISGHATLYWYQQILGQGPKLLIQFQNNGVVDDSQLPKDRFSAERLKGVDSTLKIQPAKLEDSAVYLCASRSIKGYNEQFFGPGTRLTVL.

The V gene is TRBV4-2, the J gene TRBJ1-6; TRBD1 aligns across 7 bases. Trimming took 0 bases from V and 9 from J; bases not matched to a gene: 2. This CDR3 contains 14 residues. CDR1 and CDR2 (germline): LGHNA, YNFKEQ. In nucleotides, the CDR3 is TGTGCCAGCAGCCAAGAACAGGGGAGTTCACCCCTCCACTTT. It is translated as CASSQEQGSSPLHF.

The genes are TRBV2 and TRBJ1-5, with D perhaps matching TRBD1 (5 bases). The CDR3 length is 14 residues. Trimming pared 5 bases from V and 7 bases from J, leaving 15 bases between. Germline V gives CDR1 SNHLY, CDR2 FYNNEI. In DNA, the CDR3 is TGTGCCAGCAGTCTCCAGGGATGGGAGCAGCCCCAGCATTTT. Protein product: CASSLQGWEQPQHF.

The chain combines TRBV7-9 with TRBJ1-2; D uncertain. Trimming removed 5 bases at V and 1 base at J, with 11 bases between. Germline CDR1 and CDR2: SEHNR and FQNEAQ (reference sequence). This CDR3 is 14 amino acids long. Here the CDR3 reads CASSKLQRNYGYTF. The CDR3 DNA is TGTGCCAGCAGCAAACTACAACGTAACTATGGCTACACCTTC.

The chain couples TRBV29-1 to TRBJ2-3; D ambiguous. The ends were cut back, 2 bases at V and 0 bases at J, with 6 bases in the middle. Germline-derived CDR1 and CDR2 are SQVTM and ANQGSEA. This CDR3 has 13 residues. The DNA of the CDR3 is TGCAGCGTTGAATTTCATAGCACAGATACGCAGTATTTT. It yields the protein CSVEFHSTDTQYF.

The gene calls are TRBV5-1 and TRBJ2-1; 7 nucleotides match TRBD2. V shed 7 bases and J 6 bases; nucleotides not matched to a gene: 10. The CDR3 loop spans 14 amino acids. Germline V gene sequence: CDR1 SGHRS, CDR2 YFSETQ. The CDR3, as DNA: TGCGCCAGCTGGGGGGGACTTAGCATCAATGAGCAGTTCTTC. It specifies CASWGGLSINEQFF.

The V and J genes are TRBV5-1 and TRBJ2-6; D gene unclear. The CDR3 has 18 amino acids. In germline, CDR1 is SGHRS, CDR2 YFSETQ. V shed 3 bases and J shed 3 bases, with 19 bases lying between them. CDR3 DNA sequence: TGCGCCAGCAGCTCGTTCGTAACTTTTACGGGTGGGGCCAACGTCCTGACTTTC. Translation: CASSSFVTFTGGANVLTF.

This clone occurred once. This sequence joins TRBV23-1 and TRBJ1-6, with D perhaps TRBD1 (5 bases). TRBV23-1 is flagged as an ORF with uncertain function. Trimming removed 7 bases from V and 10 bases from J, with 32 bases in between. The CDR3 runs to 19 residues. The CDR3 coding sequence is TGCGCCAGCACCCGACAGCCGTCGACCTGGGGTCTAATCAGCTCACCCCTCCACTTT. Its protein is CASTRQPSTWGLISSPLHF.